This T cell receptor beta chain came from a study of CXCR3-negative and CXCR3-positive naive CD8 T cells (dated by TCRdb to the late 2010s). About the study as a whole: In total, some 150 million TRB reads were obtained, corresponding to roughly 1.5 +/- 0.3 million reads per library. Diversity and physicochemical repertoire analyses were performed on about ten donors pooled from two independent experiments. For the TRBV-TRBJ cluster analysis, the naive subsets came from a handful of donors, while the memory cells came from 3 donors.

For each CD8+ T cell subset, flow sorting was done in triplicate, and a few hundred thousand cells per subset went directly into RLT lysis buffer. Naive CD8+ T cells were defined stringently as CD45RO-CCR7+CD27+CD95- to exclude memory contaminants. Peripheral blood mononuclear cells were isolated from buffy coats by standard density gradient centrifugation. Naive CXCR3-negative and CXCR3-positive CD8+ T cells were flow-sorted on a FACSAria III. An RNeasy Mini Kit was used to extract total RNA from the sorted cells. TCRdb names NextSeq 550 as the instrument used. The Human TCR Profiling Kit (MiLaboratory) was used to make UMI-labeled 5' RACE TRB cDNA libraries. The full amount of extracted RNA was used for cDNA synthesis, and the full amount of resulting cDNA was used for PCR amplification. The libraries were made side by side, with each library going through the same number of PCR cycles. The study's processing was this. With a minimum of two reads required per UMI, MIGEC and MiXCR pulled out about 57,000 +/- 9,900 unique UMI-labeled TRB cDNA molecules from each library. On average, each library contained approximately 40,000 +/- 10,000 functional in-frame TRB CDR3 nucleotide clonotypes without stop codons. After downsampling to 5000 UMI-labeled TRB molecules per sample, diversity metrics, including normalized Shannon-Wiener and Chao1, were computed in VDJtools. VDJtools computed clonotype-size-weighted physicochemical properties of the central five CDR3 residues: interaction energy, strength, volume and Kidera factor 4. Through TCRdb reprocessing, the reads give one entry per CDR3 protein sequence; DNA is omitted. V and J calls and clone size were set by TCRdb, not the authors. The sample table gives roughly 110,000 distinct CDR3 sequences. Around 0.4% of the sample belongs to the ten largest clones.

The investigation overall reported the following: CXCR3 expression partially decreased after cryopreservation, so most assays used freshly isolated PBMCs. Naive CXCR3-negative and CXCR3-positive cells from the same donor showed similar TRBV-TRBJ usage, whereas memory cells showed distinct patterns. Compared with CXCR3-negative naive cells, CXCR3-positive naive cells had TRB CDR3s with higher hydrophobicity (lower Kidera factor 4), lower energy, and higher strength and volume indices. Comparably high repertoire diversity was found in both naive subsets, whereas much lower repertoire diversity was found in memory CD8+ T cells. Surface CD5, linked to self-reactivity in mice, was comparable between naive subsets; TCR interaction strength was therefore also inferred from TRB CDR3 physicochemical properties.

From the cysteine up to the phenylalanine, the CDR3 has a length of 17 residues. This entry has no DNA. On this clonotype: The target of this receptor is not known.

What was sequenced was naive CXCR3+ CD8+ T cells from blood. The intended sense of this specimen's cell subset or site label: CD45RO-CCR7+CD27+CD95- naive CD8+ T cells expressing CXCR3 (TNR3+). This clonotype originated in a human donor in good health. Some clones in this sample may be carry-over from other donors' samples. This chain is built from TRBV21-1 and TRBJ2-1; checking the TCRdb D call of TRBD2 is not possible without DNA. TRBV21-1 is a known pseudogene. The CDR3 sequence is CASSKVETSGDLNEQFF.